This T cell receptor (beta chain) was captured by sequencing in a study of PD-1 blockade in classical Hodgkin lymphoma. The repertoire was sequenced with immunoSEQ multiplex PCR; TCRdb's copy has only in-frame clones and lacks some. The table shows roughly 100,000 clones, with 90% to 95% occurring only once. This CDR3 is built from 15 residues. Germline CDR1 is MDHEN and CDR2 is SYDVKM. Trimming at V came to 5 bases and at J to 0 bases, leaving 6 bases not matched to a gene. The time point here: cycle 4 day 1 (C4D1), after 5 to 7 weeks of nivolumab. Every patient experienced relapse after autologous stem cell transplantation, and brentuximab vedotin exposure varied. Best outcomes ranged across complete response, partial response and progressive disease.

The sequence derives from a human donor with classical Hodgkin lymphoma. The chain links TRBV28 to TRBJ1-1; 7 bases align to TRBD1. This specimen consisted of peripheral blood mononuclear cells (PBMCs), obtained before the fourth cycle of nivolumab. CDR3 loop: CASSTRQGLNTEAFF. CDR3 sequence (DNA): TGTGCCAGCAGTACCAGACAGGGACTGAACACTGAAGCTTTCTTT.